This paragraph reports one T cell receptor (beta chain). As yet, its antigen is unknown. Each CDR3 protein gets one entry after TCRdb re-called the 5' RACE reads with MiXCR. The data hold 350,000 or so distinct CDR3 sequences, with 10% to 15% observed a single time. This sample is drawn from a study of T-cell memory formation after mild COVID-19. General study results and limits: Day 15 to 85 contracting clones showed balanced CD4/CD8; later expanders leaned CD4+. The study detected some responding clones in pre-infection memory, suggesting cross-reactive memory joined. Most CD4+ clones that shrank were in CM and EM, while CD8+ ones turned up in EMRA.

CDR1 MNHEY and CDR2 SVGEGT come from the germline V gene. CDR3 length: 11 residues. V was shortened by 10 bases and J by 6 bases, with 12 bases between the two germline ends. The sample comprised PBMCs or a T cell subset sorted from them (not recorded which). This clonotype was obtained from a man aged 18 to 30 who had mild COVID-19 (a few samples of this study predate the infection). Cell type and time point are not known. The rearrangement uses TRBV6-2 or TRBV6-3 and TRBJ1-1; D is ambiguous. The CDR3 protein is CATGQGAEAFF. CDR3 nucleotides: TGTGCCACCGGGCAAGGCGCTGAAGCTTTCTTT.